This TCR beta chain appears in the sequencing data of a study of T cells after yellow fever vaccination. Points from the study as a whole: Abundant bulk-derived clonotypes could contaminate FACS-sorted repertoires. Booster sampling recovered most clones from primary vaccination (approximately 97% CD4, 80% to 90% CD8).

As for this clonotype: Its antigen is not known.

By 5'RACE template switching, TCR cDNA was produced, with a universal primer site and UMIs added in the process. TCRdb reprocessed the 5' RACE reads via MiXCR and lists one record per CDR3 protein. Among some 350,000 distinct CDR3 sequences, almost 4% were seen once, and the ten largest hold approximately 24%. The origin of this receptor is a man younger than 30 who received the YFV17D yellow fever vaccine. This specimen consisted of PBMCs, obtained 5 days after the yellow fever booster vaccination.

The CDR3 loop reads CASSTRGLAGGNEQFF. CDR3 bases: TGTGCCAGCAGTACAAGAGGACTAGCGGGGGGAAATGAGCAGTTCTTC. This rearrangement joins TRBV12-3 or TRBV12-4 to TRBJ2-1, with 14 nucleotides matching TRBD2. The CDR3 is 16 residues long. Trimming removed 5 bases from V and 7 bases from J; junction bases left unmatched: 7.